This T cell receptor beta chain was observed in a study of blood T cell repertoires in COVID-19. The V end was cut by 6 bases, the J end by 3 bases, with 12 bases between. CDR1 is MNHEY and CDR2 is SMNVEV in the germline V gene (reference sequence). CDR3 length: 14 amino acids. This clone was recorded once. Libraries were prepared by immunoSEQ multiplex PCR; TCRdb keeps only in-frame clonotypes and omits some of them. Of approximately 150,000 clones in the sample, about 86% were seen once. This sequence was found in a woman aged 60-70 years with acute or convalescent COVID-19. The chain uses TRBV27 and TRBJ2-1; D might be TRBD1 (5 bases). Material: peripheral blood. As DNA, the CDR3 is TGTGCCAGCAGCCCCAGGGCGGACTACAATGAGCAGTTCTTC. Translation: CASSPRADYNEQFF.